This T cell receptor (beta chain) was sequenced in a study of blood T cell repertoires in COVID-19. The overall study: COVID-19 samples from acute and convalescent phases originated in the United States, Italy and Spain.

This CDR3 is built from 16 residues. The germline CDR1 and CDR2 sequences are MDHEN and SYDVKM. J gave up 7 bases and V 2 bases, and 13 bases lay outside the gene matches. Here immunoSEQ multiplex PCR was the method, and the copy in TCRdb shows in-frame clones only, minus some. Of 130,000 or so clones listed, around four fifths are singletons. Participant age was about 18 to 95 years, and participants resided in about two dozen US areas. Cohort placement rested on clinical history that participants reported themselves. The receptor comes from a woman aged 50 to 60 with acute COVID-19. The sequenced sample consisted of PBMCs or T cells enriched from blood (not recorded which). The gene calls are TRBV28 and TRBJ1-1, with TRBD1 matching over 7 bases. The CDR3 sequence: CASSLRLGQSSFEAFF. The DNA of the CDR3 is TGTGCCAGCAGTTTAAGGTTGGGACAGAGCTCCTTTGAAGCTTTCTTT.